This record concerns one T cell receptor (beta chain) sequence. Its binding antigen is unknown. Base-call qualities are not available, and no considerably larger clone is one nucleotide away. The sample is drawn from a study of blood T cell repertoires in COVID-19 (TCRdb year 2020). Regarding the study in general: Collaborator samples came from the United States, Italy and Spain and covered acute and convalescent phases of COVID-19. The material from the prospective study consisted of cDNA or gDNA derived from T cells, B-cell-depleted T cells, or PBMCs. Where HLA class I and class II types were available, the types were taken from metadata supplied by the sample provider, not from assay-based typing. Samples came from the ongoing ImmuneRACE study (first 160 participants) plus 1,254 subjects from 6 global collaborators. A freely available public database, intended as a resource for researchers studying the immune response to SARS-CoV-2, is where the repertoires were released. Deeply sampled blood TCRbeta repertoires from subjects exposed to, actively infected with, or recovered from COVID-19 were included in the dataset. A de-identified subject ID, COVID-19 status, age in years and sex were almost always included in the sample metadata. On the study overall, not on this receptor specifically: The amount of clinical and demographic metadata varied by source and participant and was provided uncurated.

CDR1 and CDR2, looked up from the germline V gene, are SGDLS and YYNGEE. The CDR3, from cysteine to phenylalanine, totals 15 residues. Left in the record is the CDR3 DNA by itself, 45 bases read in frame from the first base. Relative to germline, V is 4 bases shorter and J is 0 bases shorter, with 13 bases between their ends. Collaborating institutions collected whole blood in K2EDTA tubes following their own protocols. For TCRbeta analysis, collaborator samples were shipped as frozen whole blood, as isolated PBMCs, or as DNA extracted from either sample type. TCRbeta CDR3 regions were amplified from genomic DNA using the immunoSEQ Assay, a bias-controlled multiplex PCR. Concerning the study's data processing: The number of nucleated cells in each sample was estimated by amplification of reference gene primers within the assay. To quantify the absolute abundance of each unique TCRbeta CDR3 rearrangement, sequence reads were collapsed and filtered. For each sample, productive Simpson clonality was calculated by taking the square root of Simpson's diversity index across productive rearrangements. Held by TCRdb, this immuneACCESS table contains in-frame sequences only and omits some clones. Under half of the omission traces to an unresolved V gene where checked; the cause of the rest is unknown. D and trimming were read from the DNA, whereas the V and J calls and clone size are those reported in that table. This sample holds 120,000 or so clones; just over 85% were observed only once. Almost 0.9% of the sample rests with the top ten.

What was sequenced was peripheral blood. This sequence uses TRBV9 and TRBJ2-5; a tentative D call is TRBD1 (5 bases match). The sequence was obtained from a woman aged 45-60 years with active or convalescent COVID-19. The CDR3: CASSRTTGNQETQYF. The bases read TGTGCCAGCAGCCGAACCACAGGAAACCAAGAGACCCAGTACTTC.